These 3 T cell receptor beta chains share one sample of origin, sequenced in a study of read filtering for tumor transcriptome and immune sequencing. From approximately 430 ng of RNA, a library with molecular barcoded alpha/delta and beta/gamma adaptors was made. TCRdb fed the reads into MiXCR, producing one record per CDR3 protein. The sample has around 2,500 distinct CDR3 sequences; about 69% are singletons. The sample taken for sequencing was a population of CD138-negative cells sorted from bone marrow. These receptors were taken from a donor aged 40 or over with multiple myeloma. This table probably holds off-target reads from a library built for another chain.

This clonotype occurred a few times. The chain links TRBV20-1 to TRBJ2-1, with 9 bases fitting TRBD2. With 7 bases clipped from V and 6 bases from J, the junction kept 10 bases outside the gene matches. Germline-derived CDR1 and CDR2 are DFQATT and SNEGSKA (reference sequence). CDR3 length: 14 residues. CDR3: CSGAGLANFNEQFF. As DNA, the CDR3 is TGCAGTGGGGCGGGACTAGCTAATTTCAATGAGCAGTTCTTC.

By share, this clonotype counts as large. The CDR3 coding sequence is TGTGCCAGCCGCAAAACAGGGAACTCCTACGAGCAGTACTTC. Encoded protein: CASRKTGNSYEQYF. The rearrangement links TRBV27 to TRBJ2-7, with a weak D call TRBD1 (6 bases). Trimming stripped 8 bases from V and 0 bases from J, with 14 bases between. This CDR3 is 14 amino acids long. Germline CDR1 is MNHEY and CDR2 is SMNVEV (reference sequence).

The CDR3 loop is CASSYGLLMNTEAFF. The CDR3, as DNA: TGTGCCAGCAGTTACGGTCTCCTCATGAACACTGAAGCTTTCTTT. V usage is TRBV6-2 or TRBV6-3 and J usage is TRBJ1-1; D is undetermined. From germline, CDR1 is MNHEY and CDR2 SVGEGT. There are 15 residues in the CDR3. V lost 2 bases to trimming and J lost 0 bases, with 10 bases between them.